The source of this T cell receptor beta chain is a study of control samples from healthy donors and cancer patients. Germline trimming cut 1 base from V and 4 bases from J; bases unmatched to any gene: 0. This CDR3 has 13 amino acids. CDR1 LNHDA and CDR2 SQIVND come from the germline V gene (reference sequence). Sequencing used immunoSEQ multiplex PCR; TCRdb keeps in-frame clones, though not all of them. The sample includes about 130,000 clones, roughly 94% of them seen just once. As concerns this clone: This same CDR3 is encoded by further DNA sequences in the sample.

V usage is TRBV19 and J usage is TRBJ2-7; 8 bases are shared with TRBD1. The sample consisted of PBMCs. This receptor was taken from a man aged 60 to 69 with colorectal cancer. CDR3 sequence reads: CASSIGQGYEQYF. CDR3 nucleotide sequence: TGTGCCAGTAGTATAGGACAGGGGTACGAGCAGTACTTC.